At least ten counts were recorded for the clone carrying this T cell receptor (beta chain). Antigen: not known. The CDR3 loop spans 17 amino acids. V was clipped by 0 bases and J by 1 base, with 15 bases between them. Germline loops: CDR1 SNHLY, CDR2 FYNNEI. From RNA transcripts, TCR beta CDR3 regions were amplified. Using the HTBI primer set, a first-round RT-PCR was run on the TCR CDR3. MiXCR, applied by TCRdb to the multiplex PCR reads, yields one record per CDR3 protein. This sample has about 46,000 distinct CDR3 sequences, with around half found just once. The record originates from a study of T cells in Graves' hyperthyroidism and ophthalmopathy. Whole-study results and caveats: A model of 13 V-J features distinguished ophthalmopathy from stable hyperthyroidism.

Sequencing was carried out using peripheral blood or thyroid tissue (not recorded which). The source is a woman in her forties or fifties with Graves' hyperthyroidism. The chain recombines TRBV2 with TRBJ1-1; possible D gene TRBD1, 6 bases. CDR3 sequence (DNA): TGTGCCAGCAGTGAAGCAGGGGGACAACTACAGAACACTGAAGCTTTCTTT. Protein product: CASSEAGGQLQNTEAFF.